The 2 T cell receptor beta chains given below trace back to one sample, sequenced in a study of blood T cell repertoires in COVID-19. The data were produced by immunoSEQ multiplex PCR, yet TCRdb's version contains in-frame clones alone and is incomplete. The sample shows 360,000 or so clones, roughly 91% of them seen only once. The specimen was PBMCs or T cells enriched from blood (not recorded which). These receptors all stem from a young woman who had recovered from COVID-19.

The chain is built from TRBV5-1 and TRBJ1-1; tentative D call: TRBD1 (5 bases). CDR3 length: 15 amino acids. Germline V gene sequence: CDR1 SGHRS, CDR2 YFSETQ. Trimming stripped 4 bases from V and 2 bases from J, with 15 bases between. The CDR3 spells CASSIGPGTNTEAFF. The CDR3 DNA is TGCGCCAGCAGCATAGGGCCGGGGACTAACACTGAAGCTTTCTTT.

This rearrangement joins TRBV13 to TRBJ2-7, with TRBD1 matching over 9 bases. Germline CDR1 is PRHDT and CDR2 is FYEKMQ (reference sequence). The CDR3 is 15 residues long. After removal of 2 bases from V and 4 bases from J, the junction contained 6 bases not matched to a gene. This CDR3 reads CASSLSGTGQYEQYF. The CDR3 bases are TGTGCCAGCAGCTTATCGGGGACAGGGCAATACGAGCAGTACTTC.